This is a list of T cell receptor beta chains from one sample in a study of T cells after yellow fever vaccination. TCRdb recomputed calls from the 5' RACE reads with MiXCR, one row per CDR3 protein. The profile shows 100,000 or so distinct CDR3 sequences, almost 9% of them singletons. Sequences were derived from CD8+ T cells not binding an NS4B(214-222) dextramer, sorted from PBMCs, sampled about 2 weeks after the first yellow fever vaccination. These TCRs come from a man aged 18 to 29 who received the YFV17D yellow fever vaccine. Both conserved end residues are part of each CDR3. Fields, in order: V gene, clone size, CDR3 protein. Clone sizes are given selectively: once, few, many, or a class where the clone is expanded.

TRBV9 many CASSDGGQETQYF
TRBV7-8 few CASSLDGSGEQYF
TRBV20-1 NA CSARDRQGIKPGQFF
TRBV29-1 few CSVAQPGTYEQYF
TRBV3-1 NA CASSQRALRTQRGETQYF
TRBV7-6 NA CASSRTHNEQFF
TRBV9 many CASSVVAGGDEQFF
TRBV27 NA CASSLGDSYYEQYF
TRBV5-5 many CASSNRGGDTEAFF
TRBV6-1 few CASKPRDGTEAFF
TRBV29-1 many CSVVGERSPSGELFF
TRBV6-5 NA CASSYSSVWGETQYF
TRBV11-2 NA CASSGASGGTYSTDTQYF
TRBV29-1 NA CSVEKANAEAFF
TRBV4-1 NA CASSGPSLGSYNEQFF
TRBV7-2 NA CASSFPTGATTDTQYF
TRBV7-8 many CASSLLGLNTGELFF
TRBV24-1 few CATSDQDRASDTQYF
TRBV4-1 few CASSQDGQEAFF
TRBV4-1 few CASSQEGQGQETQYF
TRBV24-1 many CATSASAIAGGSYNEQFF
TRBV11-1 few CASSGGGQAKNYGYTF
TRBV5-1 few CASTPRSMNTEAFF
TRBV4-1 NA CASSQERYTGELFF
TRBV20-1 NA CSARDSYSGQAGQPQHF
TRBV4-2 few CASSQGQGGNEQFF
TRBV11-3 NA CASSPRGGVGETQYF
TRBV12-3/TRBV12-4 NA CASTPITLTGADTQYF
TRBV7-9 NA CASQADSNYGYTF
TRBV30 few CAWSVVDNYGYTF
TRBV4-3 NA CASSPIMNTEAFF
TRBV5-1 many CASSLNPEEAFF
TRBV7-2 few CASSLGGQGGGYTF
TRBV12-3/TRBV12-4 NA CASSLQGFDGYTF
TRBV27 few CATMRASTDTQYF
TRBV12-3/TRBV12-4 NA CASSLGGGAQETQYF
TRBV5-1 few CASRPRPEYTGELFF
TRBV10-1 NA CASSVQGPPYNEQFF
TRBV21-1 few CASSKAFLGQGTEEPSRWAYEQYF
TRBV6-1 few CASNVKGPTGELFF
TRBV4-1 NA CAGSLRTGETQYF
TRBV4-1 NA CASSQGAQNSNQPQHF